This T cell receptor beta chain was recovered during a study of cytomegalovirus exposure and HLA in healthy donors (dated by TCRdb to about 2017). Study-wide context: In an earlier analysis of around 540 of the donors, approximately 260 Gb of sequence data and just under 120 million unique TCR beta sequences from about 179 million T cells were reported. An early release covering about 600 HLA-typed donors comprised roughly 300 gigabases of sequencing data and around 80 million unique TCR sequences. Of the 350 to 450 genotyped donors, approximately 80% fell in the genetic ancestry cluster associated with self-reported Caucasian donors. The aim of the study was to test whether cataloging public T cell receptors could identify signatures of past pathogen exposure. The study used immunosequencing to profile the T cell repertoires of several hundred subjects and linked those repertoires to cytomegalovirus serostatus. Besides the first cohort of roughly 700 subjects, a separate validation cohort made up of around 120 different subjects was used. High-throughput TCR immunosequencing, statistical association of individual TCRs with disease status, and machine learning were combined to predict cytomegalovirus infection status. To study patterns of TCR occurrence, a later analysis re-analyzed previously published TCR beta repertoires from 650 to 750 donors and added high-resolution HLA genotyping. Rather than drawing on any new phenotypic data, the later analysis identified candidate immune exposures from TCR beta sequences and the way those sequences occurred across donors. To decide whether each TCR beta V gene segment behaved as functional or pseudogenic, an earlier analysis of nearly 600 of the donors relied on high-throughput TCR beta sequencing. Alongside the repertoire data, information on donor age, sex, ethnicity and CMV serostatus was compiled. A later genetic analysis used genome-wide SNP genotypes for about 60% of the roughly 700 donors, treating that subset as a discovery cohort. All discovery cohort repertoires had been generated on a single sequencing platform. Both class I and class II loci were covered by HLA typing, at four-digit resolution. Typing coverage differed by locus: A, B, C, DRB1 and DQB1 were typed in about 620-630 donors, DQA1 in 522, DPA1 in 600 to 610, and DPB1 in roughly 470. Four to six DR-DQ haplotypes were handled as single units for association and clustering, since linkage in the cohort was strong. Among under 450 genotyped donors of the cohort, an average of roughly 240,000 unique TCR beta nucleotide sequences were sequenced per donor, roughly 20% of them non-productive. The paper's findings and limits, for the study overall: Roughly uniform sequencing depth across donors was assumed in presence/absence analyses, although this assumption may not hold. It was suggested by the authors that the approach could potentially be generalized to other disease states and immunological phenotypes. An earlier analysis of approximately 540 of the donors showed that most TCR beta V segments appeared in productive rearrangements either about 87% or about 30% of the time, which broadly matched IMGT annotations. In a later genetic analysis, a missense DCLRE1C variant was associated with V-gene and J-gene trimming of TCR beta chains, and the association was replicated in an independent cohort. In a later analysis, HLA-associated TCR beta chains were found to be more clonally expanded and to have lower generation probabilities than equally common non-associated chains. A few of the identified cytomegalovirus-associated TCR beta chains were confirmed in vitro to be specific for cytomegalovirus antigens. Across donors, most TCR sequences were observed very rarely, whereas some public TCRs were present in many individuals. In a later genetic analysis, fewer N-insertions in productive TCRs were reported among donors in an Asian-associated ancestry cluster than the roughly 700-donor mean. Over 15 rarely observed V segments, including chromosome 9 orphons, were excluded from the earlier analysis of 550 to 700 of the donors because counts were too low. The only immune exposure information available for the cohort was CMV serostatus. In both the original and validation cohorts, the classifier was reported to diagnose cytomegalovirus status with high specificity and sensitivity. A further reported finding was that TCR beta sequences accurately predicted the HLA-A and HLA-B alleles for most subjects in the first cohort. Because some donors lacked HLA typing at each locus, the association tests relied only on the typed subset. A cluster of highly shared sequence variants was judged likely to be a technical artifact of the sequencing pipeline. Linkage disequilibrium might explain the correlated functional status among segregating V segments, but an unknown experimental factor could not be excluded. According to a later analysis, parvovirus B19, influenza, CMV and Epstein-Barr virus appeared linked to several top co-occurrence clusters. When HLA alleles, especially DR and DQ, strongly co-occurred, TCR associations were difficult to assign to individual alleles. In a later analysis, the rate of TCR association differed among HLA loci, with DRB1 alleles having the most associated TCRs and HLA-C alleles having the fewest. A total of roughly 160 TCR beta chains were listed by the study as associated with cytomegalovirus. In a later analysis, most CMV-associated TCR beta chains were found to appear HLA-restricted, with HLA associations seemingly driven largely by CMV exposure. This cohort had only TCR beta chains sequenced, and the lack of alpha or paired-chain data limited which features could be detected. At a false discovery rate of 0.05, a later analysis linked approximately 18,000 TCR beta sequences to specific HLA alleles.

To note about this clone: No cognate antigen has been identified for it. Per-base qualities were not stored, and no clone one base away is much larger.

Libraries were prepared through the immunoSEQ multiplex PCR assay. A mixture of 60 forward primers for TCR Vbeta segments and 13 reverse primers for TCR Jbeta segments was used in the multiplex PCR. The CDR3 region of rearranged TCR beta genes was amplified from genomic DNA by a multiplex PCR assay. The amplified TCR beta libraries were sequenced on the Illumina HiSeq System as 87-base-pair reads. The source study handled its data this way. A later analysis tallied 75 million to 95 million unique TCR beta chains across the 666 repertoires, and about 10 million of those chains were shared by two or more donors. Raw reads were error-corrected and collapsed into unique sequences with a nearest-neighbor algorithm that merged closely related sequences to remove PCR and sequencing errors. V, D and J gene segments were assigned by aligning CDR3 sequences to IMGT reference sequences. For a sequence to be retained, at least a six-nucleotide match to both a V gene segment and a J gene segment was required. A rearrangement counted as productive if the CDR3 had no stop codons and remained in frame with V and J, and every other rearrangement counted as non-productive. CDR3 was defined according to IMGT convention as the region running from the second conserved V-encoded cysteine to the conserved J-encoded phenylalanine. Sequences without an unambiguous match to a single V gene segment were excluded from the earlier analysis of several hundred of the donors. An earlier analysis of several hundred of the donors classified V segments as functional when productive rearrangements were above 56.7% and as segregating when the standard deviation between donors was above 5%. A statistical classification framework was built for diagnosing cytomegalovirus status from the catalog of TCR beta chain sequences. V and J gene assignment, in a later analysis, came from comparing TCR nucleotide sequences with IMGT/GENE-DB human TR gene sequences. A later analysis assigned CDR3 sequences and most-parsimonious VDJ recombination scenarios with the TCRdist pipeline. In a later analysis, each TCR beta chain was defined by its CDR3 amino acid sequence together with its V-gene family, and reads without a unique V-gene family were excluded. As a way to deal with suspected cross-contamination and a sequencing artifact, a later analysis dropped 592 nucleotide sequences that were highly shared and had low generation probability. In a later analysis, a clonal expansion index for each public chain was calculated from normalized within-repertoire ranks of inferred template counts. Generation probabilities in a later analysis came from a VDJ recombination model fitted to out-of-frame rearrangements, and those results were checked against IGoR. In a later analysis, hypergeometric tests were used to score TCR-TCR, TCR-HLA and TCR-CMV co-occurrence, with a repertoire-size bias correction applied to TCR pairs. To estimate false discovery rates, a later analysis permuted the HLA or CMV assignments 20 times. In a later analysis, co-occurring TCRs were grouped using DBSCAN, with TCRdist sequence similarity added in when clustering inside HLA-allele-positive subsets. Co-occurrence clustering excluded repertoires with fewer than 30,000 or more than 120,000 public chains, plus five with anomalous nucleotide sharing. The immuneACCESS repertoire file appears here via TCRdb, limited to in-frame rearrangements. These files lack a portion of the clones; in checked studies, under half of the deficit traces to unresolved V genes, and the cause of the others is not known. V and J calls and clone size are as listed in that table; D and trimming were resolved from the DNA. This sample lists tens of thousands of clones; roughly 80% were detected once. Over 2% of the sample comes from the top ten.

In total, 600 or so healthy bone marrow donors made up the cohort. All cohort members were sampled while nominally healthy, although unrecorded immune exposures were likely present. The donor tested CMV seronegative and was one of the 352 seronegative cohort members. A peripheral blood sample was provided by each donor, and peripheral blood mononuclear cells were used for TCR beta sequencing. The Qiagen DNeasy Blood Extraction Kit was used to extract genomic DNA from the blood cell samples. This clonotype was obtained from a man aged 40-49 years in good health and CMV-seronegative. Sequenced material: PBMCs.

The bases are TGCGCCAGCAGCTTGGGGGGACAGGGAGAGACCCAGTACTTC. Protein translation: CASSLGGQGETQYF. The V gene is TRBV5-1 and the J gene is TRBJ2-5; 9 central nucleotides agree with TRBD1. The CDR3 has 14 amino acids, counting the end cysteine and phenylalanine. The retained sequence is limited to the CDR3, 42 bases, with the frame set at the first base. The germline V gene gives CDR1 as SGHRS and CDR2 as YFSETQ. V loses 0 bases at its end and J loses 4 bases; junction bases beyond the gene matches: 1.